This T cell receptor beta chain emerged from a study of T cell responses to AZD1222 COVID-19 vaccine. Trimming cost V 6 bases and J 6 bases, with 12 bases left between them. Germline V gene sequence: CDR1 MDHEN, CDR2 SYDVKM. The CDR3 loop spans 13 amino acids. This clone was recorded at least ten times. Profiled with immunoSEQ multiplex PCR; TCRdb holds only in-frame clones, not every one. The sample shows roughly 60,000 clones, roughly 80% of them seen only once. The sequencing used peripheral blood, collected 28 days after the second AZD1222 dose. This chain links TRBV28 with TRBJ1-5; a weak D match, TRBD1 (5 bases). This sequence was found in an adult who received the AZD1222 COVID-19 vaccine. CDR3 coding DNA: TGTGCCAGCAGATCACAGGTGGGTCAGCCCCAGCATTTT. Translating it yields CASRSQVGQPQHF.